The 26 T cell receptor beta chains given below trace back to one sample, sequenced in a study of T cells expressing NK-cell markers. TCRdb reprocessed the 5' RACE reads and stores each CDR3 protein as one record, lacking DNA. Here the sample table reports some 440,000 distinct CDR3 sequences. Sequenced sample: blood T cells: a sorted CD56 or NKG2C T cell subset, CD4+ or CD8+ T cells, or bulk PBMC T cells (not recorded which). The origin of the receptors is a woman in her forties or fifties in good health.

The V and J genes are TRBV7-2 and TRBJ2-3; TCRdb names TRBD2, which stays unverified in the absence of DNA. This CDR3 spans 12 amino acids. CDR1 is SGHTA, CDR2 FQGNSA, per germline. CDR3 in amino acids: CASTLGLETQYF. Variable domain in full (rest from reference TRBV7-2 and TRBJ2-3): GAGVSQSPSNKVTEKGKDVELRCDPISGHTALYWYRQSLGQGLEFLIYFQGNSAPDKSGLPSDRFSAERTGGSVSTLTIQRTQQEDSAVYLCASTLGLETQYFGPGTRLTVL.

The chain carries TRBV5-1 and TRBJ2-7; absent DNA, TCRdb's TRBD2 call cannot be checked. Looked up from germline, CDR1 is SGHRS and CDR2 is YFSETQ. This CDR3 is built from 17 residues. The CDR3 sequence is CASSLGLAGLTSYEQYF.

This CDR3 reads CASGLVLLAGVRNEQFF. The V and J genes are TRBV12-5 and TRBJ2-1; the TCRdb D gene call, TRBD2, has no DNA to confirm it. Germline lookup yields CDR1 LGHNT and CDR2 FRNRAP. This CDR3 has 17 amino acids. The whole variable domain, filled in from reference TRBV12-5 and TRBJ2-1, reads DARVTQTPRHKVTEMGQEVTMRCQPILGHNTVFWYRQTMMQGLELLAYFRNRAPLDDSGMPKDRFSAEMPDATLATLKIQPSEPRDSAVYFCASGLVLLAGVRNEQFFGPGTRLTVL.

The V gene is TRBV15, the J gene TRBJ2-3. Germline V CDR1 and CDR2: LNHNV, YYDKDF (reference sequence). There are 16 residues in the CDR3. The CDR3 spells CATSREQSRGLDTQYF.

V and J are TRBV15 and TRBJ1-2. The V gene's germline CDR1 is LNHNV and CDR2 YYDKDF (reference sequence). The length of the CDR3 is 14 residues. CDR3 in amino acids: CATSRGEGSSGYTF.

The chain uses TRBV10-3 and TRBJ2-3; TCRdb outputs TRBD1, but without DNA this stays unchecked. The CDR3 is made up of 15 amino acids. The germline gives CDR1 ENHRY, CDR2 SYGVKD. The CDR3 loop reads CAIRQGHERTDTQYF.

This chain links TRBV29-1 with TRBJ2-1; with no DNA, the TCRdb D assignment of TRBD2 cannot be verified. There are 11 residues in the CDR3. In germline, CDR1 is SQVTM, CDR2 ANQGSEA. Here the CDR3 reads CTCGKNNEQFF.

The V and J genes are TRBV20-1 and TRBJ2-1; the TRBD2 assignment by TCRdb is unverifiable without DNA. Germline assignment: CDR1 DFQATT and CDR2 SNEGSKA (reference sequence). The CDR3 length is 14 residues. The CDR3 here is CSARAGTSVVEQFF.

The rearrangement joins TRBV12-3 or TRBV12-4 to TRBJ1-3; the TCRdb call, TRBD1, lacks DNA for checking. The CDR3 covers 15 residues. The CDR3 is CASAIAGAQGNTIYF.

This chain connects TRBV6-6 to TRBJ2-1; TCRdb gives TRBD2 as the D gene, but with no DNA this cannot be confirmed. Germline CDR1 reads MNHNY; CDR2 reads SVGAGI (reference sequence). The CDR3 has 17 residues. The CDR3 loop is CASSYPFQAGGWDEQFF.

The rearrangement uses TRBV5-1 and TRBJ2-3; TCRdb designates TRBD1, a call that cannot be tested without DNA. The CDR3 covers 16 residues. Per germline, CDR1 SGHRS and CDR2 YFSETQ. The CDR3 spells CASSFLQGRGTDTQYF. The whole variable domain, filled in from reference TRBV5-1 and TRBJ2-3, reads KAGVTQTPRYLIKTRGQQVTLSCSPISGHRSVSWYQQTPGQGLQFLFEYFSETQRNKGNFPGRFSGRQFSNSRSEMNVSTLELGDSALYLCASSFLQGRGTDTQYFGPGTRLTVL.

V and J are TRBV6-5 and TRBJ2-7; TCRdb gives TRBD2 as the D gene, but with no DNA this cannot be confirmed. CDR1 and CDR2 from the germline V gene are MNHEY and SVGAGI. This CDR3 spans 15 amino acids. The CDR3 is CASSSVAGGPYEQYF.

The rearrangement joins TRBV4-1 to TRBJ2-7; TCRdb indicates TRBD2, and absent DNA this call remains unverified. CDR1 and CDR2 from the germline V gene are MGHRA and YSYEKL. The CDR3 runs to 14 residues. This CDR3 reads CASSQVEGLGEQYF.

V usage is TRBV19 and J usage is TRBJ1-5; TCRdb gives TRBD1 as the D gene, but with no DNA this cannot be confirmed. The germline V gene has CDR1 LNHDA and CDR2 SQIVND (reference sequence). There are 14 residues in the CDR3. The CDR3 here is CASSEPGSNQPQHF.

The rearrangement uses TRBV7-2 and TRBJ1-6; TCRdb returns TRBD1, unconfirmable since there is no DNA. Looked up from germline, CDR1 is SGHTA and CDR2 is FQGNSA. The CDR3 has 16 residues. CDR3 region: CASSSLTGQQRAPLHF.

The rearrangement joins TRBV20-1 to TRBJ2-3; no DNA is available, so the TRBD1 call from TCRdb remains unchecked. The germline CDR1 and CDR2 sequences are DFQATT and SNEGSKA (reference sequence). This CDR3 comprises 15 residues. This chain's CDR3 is CSPGRNRESTDTQYF.

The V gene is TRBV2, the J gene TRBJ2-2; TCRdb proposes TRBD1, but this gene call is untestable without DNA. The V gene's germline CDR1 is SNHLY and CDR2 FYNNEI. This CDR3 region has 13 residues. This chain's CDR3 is CASIRQVTGELFF.

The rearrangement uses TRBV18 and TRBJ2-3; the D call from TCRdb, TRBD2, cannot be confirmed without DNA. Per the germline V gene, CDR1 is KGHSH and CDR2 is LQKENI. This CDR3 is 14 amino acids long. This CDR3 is CASSPTRGTDTQYF.

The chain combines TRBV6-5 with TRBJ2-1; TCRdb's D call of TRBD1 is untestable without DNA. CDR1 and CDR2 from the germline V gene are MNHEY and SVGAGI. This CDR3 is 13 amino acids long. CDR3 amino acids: CASSTDRVAEQFF.

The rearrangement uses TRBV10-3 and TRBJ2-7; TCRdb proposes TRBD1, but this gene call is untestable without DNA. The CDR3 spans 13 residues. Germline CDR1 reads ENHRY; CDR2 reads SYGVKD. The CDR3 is CAISASGPNGQYF.

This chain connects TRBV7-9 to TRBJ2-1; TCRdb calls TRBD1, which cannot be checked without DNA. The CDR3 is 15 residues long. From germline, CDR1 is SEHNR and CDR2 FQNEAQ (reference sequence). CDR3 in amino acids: CASSYLGTGNNEQFF.

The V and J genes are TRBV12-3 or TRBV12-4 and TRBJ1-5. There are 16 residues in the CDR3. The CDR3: CASQNLKALGHQPQHF.

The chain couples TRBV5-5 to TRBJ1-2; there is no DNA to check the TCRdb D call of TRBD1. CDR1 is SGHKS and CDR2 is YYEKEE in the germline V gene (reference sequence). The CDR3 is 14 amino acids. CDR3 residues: CASRQTGAGYGYTF.

The CDR3 sequence is CASSLSQIVGAHEQFF. The chain joins TRBV7-2 to TRBJ2-1; the D gene TCRdb calls, TRBD1, cannot be checked with no DNA. The CDR3 spans 16 residues. CDR1 and CDR2 from the germline V gene are SGHTA and FQGNSA.

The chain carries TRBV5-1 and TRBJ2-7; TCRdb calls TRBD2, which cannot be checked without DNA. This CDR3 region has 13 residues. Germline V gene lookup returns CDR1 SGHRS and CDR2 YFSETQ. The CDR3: CASSLALREGQYF.

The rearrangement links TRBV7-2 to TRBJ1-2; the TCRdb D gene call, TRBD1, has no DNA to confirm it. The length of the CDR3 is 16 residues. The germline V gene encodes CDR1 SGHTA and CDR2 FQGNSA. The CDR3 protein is CASSLGGNRVRYGYTF.